This T cell receptor (beta chain) was obtained from a study of shared clonotypes between healthy human individuals. Regarding the study as a whole: Only a few donors were included, so the genetic and exposure-history diversity represented was limited. In general, naive subsets displayed greater estimated richness than memory subsets did. Sorted-subset sequencing was shown by rarefaction to be incomplete despite large depth. Sampling used blood alone; tissue repertoires probably differ.

Generated by immunoSEQ multiplex PCR, the TCRdb table keeps only in-frame clones and is missing some. Of over a million clones in the sample, 95% to 99% were seen once. Trimming took off 6 bases at V and 0 bases at J, with 9 bases between the two ends. This CDR3 region has 13 residues. Germline loops: CDR1 MNHNS, CDR2 SASEGT. This clone was detected only once. Its matching antigen is unknown. The sequenced material came from naive CD4+ T cells sorted from blood. Subset meaning: CD45RA+ positively selected. This sequence joins TRBV6-1 and TRBJ2-7, with TRBD1 as a possible D gene (5 bases). The sequence was obtained from a man aged 25-45 years in good health. In nucleotides, the CDR3 is TGTGCCAGCAGCCAGACAGTCTCCTACGAGCAGTACTTC. It is translated as CASSQTVSYEQYF.